This T cell receptor (beta chain) was observed in a study of T cell responses to AZD1222 COVID-19 vaccine. Overall study results and limits: The study found Spike-specific TCR breadth and depth rose after two AZD1222 doses. Donors, mostly white British, included more females; clonal diversity was possibly underestimated. Close to half of spike-specific TCRs reportedly recognize unmutated variant regions. In all cases, repertoires were sampled only after the peak T cell response.

Only in-frame clones appear in the TCRdb table, and some are missing; sequencing was by immunoSEQ multiplex PCR. The data show over 150,000 clones, about 91% seen once. Worth noting for this clone: Its antigen is still unknown.

V lost 0 bases and J lost 3, with 16 bases in between. Germline-derived CDR1 and CDR2 are SGHRS and YFSETQ. This CDR3 has 16 residues. The chain combines TRBV5-1 with TRBJ2-7, with D maybe TRBD2 (5 bases). This material consisted of peripheral blood, taken on day 0 of MenACWY control vaccination. This TCR derives from an adult in good health. CDR3: CASSLAPTSVGYEQYF. In nucleotides, the CDR3 is TGCGCCAGCAGCTTGGCCCCAACTAGTGTGGGCTACGAGCAGTACTTC.